Listed below are T cell receptor beta chains from one sample, sequenced in a study of shared clonotypes between healthy human individuals. The protocol was immunoSEQ multiplex PCR, while the TCRdb copy is restricted to in-frame clones and leaves out a portion. The table has around 2,000,000 clones, approximately 95% seen once. Sequenced sample: naive CD8+ T cells sorted from blood. The receptors were sampled from a man younger than 35 in good health. Each CDR3 is given with its conserved first and last residue. Each record gives: V gene, J gene, D gene, clone size, CDR3 DNA, CDR3 protein. A D gene is named only where the DNA matches it firmly. Not every row has a clone size; where given, it reads once, few, many or a size class.

>TRBV7-2|TRBJ1-2|TRBD1|.
TGTGCCAGCAGCGAAGACAGGGCGTACTACTATGGCTACACCTTC
CASSEDRAYYYGYTF
>TRBV2|TRBJ2-7|TRBD2|once
TGTGCCAGCAGCCACACGACTAGCGGAGCCTACGAGCAGTACTTC
CASSHTTSGAYEQYF
>TRBV16|TRBJ2-5|.|.
TGTGCCAGCAGCCAATCCCCGGGAAGGGAGACCCAGTACTTC
CASSQSPGRETQYF
>TRBV7-8|TRBJ2-3|.|.
TGTGCCAGCAGCTTAGTCATTGGGGCGATAATCTCAGATACGCAGTATTTT
CASSLVIGAIISDTQYF
>TRBV27|TRBJ1-5|TRBD1|.
TGTGCCAGCAGTTTGACAGGGGGTTATAGCAATCAGCCCCAGCATTTT
CASSLTGGYSNQPQHF
>TRBV4-1|TRBJ2-7|.|.
TGCGCCAGCAGCCAAGAGTATACGGCCGGAACCGGTTCCTACGAGCAGTACTTC
CASSQEYTAGTGSYEQYF
>TRBV5-3|TRBJ2-7|.|once
TGTGCCAGAAGTTTTCCAGGGCTCAACGAGCAGTACTTC
CARSFPGLNEQYF
>TRBV4-1|TRBJ2-5|TRBD2|once
TGCGCCAGCAGCCAAGGGACCTTTCGGGAGGCCCAGTACTTC
CASSQGTFREAQYF
>TRBV10-2|TRBJ2-7|TRBD1|.
TGCGCCAGCAGTGAGAGGACAGGGACCTACGAGCAGTACTTC
CASSERTGTYEQYF
>TRBV27|TRBJ1-5|TRBD1|.
TGTGCCAGCAGTTTATTGGCAGGGGGATATAGCAATCAGCCCCAGCATTTT
CASSLLAGGYSNQPQHF
>TRBV11-2|TRBJ2-1|.|.
TGTGCCAGCAGCTTAGGCCCAGGGGCGCGCTACAATGAGCAGTTCTTC
CASSLGPGARYNEQFF
>TRBV9|TRBJ2-7|TRBD2|once
TGTGCCAGCAGCGTAGAGGCTAGCGGGGGGCCAAGACACGAGCAGTACTTC
CASSVEASGGPRHEQYF
>TRBV6-1|TRBJ2-3|.|.
TGTGCCAGTTCAACAGGTAGCACAGATACGCAGTATTTT
CASSTGSTDTQYF
>TRBV14|TRBJ1-3|.|.
TGTGCCAGCAGCCCTCGGGACAAGGGAACCGTCTCTGGAAACACCATATATTTT
CASSPRDKGTVSGNTIYF
>TRBV27|TRBJ2-7|TRBD1|.
TGTGCCAGCAGTTTAACAGGGGGCAACGAGCAGTACTTC
CASSLTGGNEQYF
>TRBV4-1|TRBJ2-7|.|.
TGCGCCAGCAGCCAGGGGCTGTTGGGTGGGCAGTACTTC
CASSQGLLGGQYF
>TRBV9|TRBJ2-4|.|.
TGTGCCAGCAGCGTAGCTACCGGGGATTACGAGGGGGAAAACATTCAGTACTTC
CASSVATGDYEGENIQYF
>TRBV4-1|TRBJ2-5|.|.
TGCGCCAGCAGCCAAGAGCGGTGGGTCGGAGAGACCCAGTACTTC
CASSQERWVGETQYF
>TRBV27|TRBJ1-6|.|.
TGTGCCAGCAGCCTCTCCGGGGCAGGGTGGGATAATTCACCCCTCCACTTT
CASSLSGAGWDNSPLHF
>TRBV6-5|TRBJ2-7|.|.
TGTGCCAGCAGTTATTCAGCGGAGAACCCCTACGAGCAGTACTTC
CASSYSAENPYEQYF
>TRBV5-1|TRBJ1-1|.|.
TGCGCCAGCAGCCCGTACGGGGATACCACTGAAGCTTTCTTT
CASSPYGDTTEAFF
>TRBV6-1|TRBJ1-3|.|.
TGTGCCAGCAGTGAAGGCAGAAGGCCTGGAAACACCATATATTTT
CASSEGRRPGNTIYF
>TRBV18|TRBJ2-5|TRBD2|.
TGTGCCAGCTCACCAGGGCTAGCGGGAAACCAAGAGACCCAGTACTTC
CASSPGLAGNQETQYF
>TRBV27|TRBJ2-5|TRBD1|.
TGTGCCAGCAGTTCCCGGACAGGGGGGGAAGAGACCCAGTACTTC
CASSSRTGGEETQYF
>TRBV7-9|TRBJ2-2|.|.
TGTGCCAGCAGCTTAGTCGGAGGTCTTGCGGGAATCACCGGGGAGCTGTTTTTT
CASSLVGGLAGITGELFF
>TRBV5-1|TRBJ1-4|.|.
TGCGCCAGCAGCTTGGAGGGGAATGAAAAACTGTTTTTT
CASSLEGNEKLFF
>TRBV10-2|TRBJ1-6|.|.
TGCGCCAGCAGTGACAGCTTGAATTCACCCCTCCACTTT
CASSDSLNSPLHF
>TRBV19|TRBJ1-1|.|.
TGTGCCAGTATAGCAGGGGACACTGAAGCTTTCTTT
CASIAGDTEAFF
>TRBV2|TRBJ2-1|TRBD1|.
TGTGCCAGCAGTGAATTAGGGACAGGGTACAATGAGCAGTTCTTC
CASSELGTGYNEQFF
>TRBV9|TRBJ2-1|.|.
TGTGCCAGCAGCGTAGTTCAGGGAGTAGGGCACAATGAGCAGTTCTTC
CASSVVQGVGHNEQFF
>TRBV27|TRBJ2-7|.|.
TGTGCCAGCAGTTTAGAGGTAGGGGGCTCCTACGAGCAGTACTTC
CASSLEVGGSYEQYF
>TRBV18|TRBJ2-7|.|.
TGTGCCAGCTCACCAGCCGGGACACACTACGAGCAGTACTTC
CASSPAGTHYEQYF
>TRBV27|TRBJ2-2|.|.
TGTGCCAGCAGTGTCCAGGGGAACACCGGGGAGCTGTTTTTT
CASSVQGNTGELFF
>TRBV9|TRBJ1-2|.|.
TGTGCCAGCAGCCTAGATTGGGTGTCAATTGATGGCTACACCTTC
CASSLDWVSIDGYTF
>TRBV27|TRBJ2-5|TRBD2|.
TGTGCCACCGCCCGGGTTGCGGGAGTGCCAGGAGAGACCCAGTACTTC
CATARVAGVPGETQYF
>TRBV30|TRBJ2-5|.|.
TGTGCCTGGAGTGCCCAGAGTTTCCAAGAGACCCAGTACTTC
CAWSAQSFQETQYF
>TRBV7-8|TRBJ2-2|.|.
TGTGCCAGCAGCTTAGTTCCCGTGGCCGGGGACACCGGGGAGCTGTTTTTT
CASSLVPVAGDTGELFF
>TRBV19|TRBJ2-7|TRBD1|.
TGTGCCGTAGGGACAGGAGCTTACGAGCAGTACTTC
CAVGTGAYEQYF
>TRBV19|TRBJ1-5|.|.
TGTGCCAGTAGTATCTGGGATGAGGGCAATCAGCCCCAGCATTTT
CASSIWDEGNQPQHF
>TRBV6-1|TRBJ1-5|.|.
TGTGCCAGCAGTGAATTTGAGGACCTTTATAGCAATCAGCCCCAGCATTTT
CASSEFEDLYSNQPQHF
>TRBV19|TRBJ1-1|.|.
TGTGCCAGTAGTATCCCCGGGGAGGCGGAAGCTTTCTTT
CASSIPGEAEAFF
>TRBV9|TRBJ2-3|.|.
TGTGCCAGCAGCGTAGCTGGGGGGGGCGGCACAGATACGCAGTATTTT
CASSVAGGGGTDTQYF
>TRBV6-5|TRBJ1-1|.|.
TGTGCCAGCAGTTACCGGGAGGGGTTGGCTGAAGCTTTCTTT
CASSYREGLAEAFF
>TRBV7-8|TRBJ2-3|.|.
TGTGCCAGCAGCTTACCCCCAAGCCAGATGGCAGATACGCAGTATTTT
CASSLPPSQMADTQYF